What follows describes a single T cell receptor (beta chain). Its recognized antigen is unknown. No clone much larger than this one lies a single base away; base qualities are absent. This sample was included in a study of CD8 T cells in Susac syndrome (dated by TCRdb to the late 2010s). At the level of the whole study: Of the Susac syndrome patients who were sequenced, roughly six had clinically active disease and roughly eight were in clinical remission. At blood withdrawal, Susac syndrome patients were therapy-naive, treated with corticosteroids (with IVIg additionally given to some), or treated with IVIg alone. The clonality of the CD8+ T cell repertoire was compared across approximately 11 healthy donors, around 14 Susac syndrome patients and roughly 16 multiple sclerosis patients. Whether CD8+ T cell activation and differentiation in Susac syndrome was antigen driven was tested using repertoire sequencing.

RNA was extracted with the RNeasy kit and roughly 0.45 to 1 ug was reverse transcribed using random hexamers. TCR beta CDR3 regions were amplified with the immunoSEQ multiplex PCR assay covering 54 Vbeta and 13 Jbeta segments. PCR amplification bias was corrected by using a synthetic template baseline for primer optimization and computational correction. In the source study's methods: Reads were annotated to V, D and J genes according to IMGT and were analyzed with immunoSEQ Analyzer, with only productive sequences retained. Clonality was computed as one minus Shannon entropy normalized by log2 of the number of productive unique sequences. For each patient and control, public and private clones were evaluated among the 100 most prevalent clones. Clones were defined as Susac-specific if absent from the healthy and MS cohorts, from around 1,000 published viral clones and from other ImmuneACCESS disease sequences. The public reads were run again by TCRdb, first through fastp at Q25 and then through MiXCR, and only productive beta chains were kept. Identical CDR3 protein sequences are pooled into one entry, listed with their most common genes and DNA. TCRdb's processing, not the study's, gives the V and J calls here. The sample table records roughly 110,000 distinct CDR3 sequences; less than 95% of these occur just once. 0.41% of the sample rests with the top ten.

Reading from cysteine to phenylalanine, the CDR3 counts 13 amino acids. Of the read, only the CDR3 DNA is kept; its 39 bases are in frame from base 1. Trimming leaves V shorter by 5 bases and J shorter by 0 bases, with the junction holding 1 base beyond the gene matches. CDR1 and CDR2 (DFQATT, SNEGSKA) derive from the germline V gene (reference sequence). The paper as a whole reports these results and caveats: The number of individuals in the TCR sequencing and HLA analysis was acknowledged as relatively small. Looking at Susac-specific public clones, the researchers identified some 15 in the total CD8+ repertoire and a few in the CD8+ TEMRA repertoire. CD8+ repertoires in Susac syndrome showed clonal expansion, which was highest in CD8+ TEMRA cells and was greater in clinically active patients than in remitting patients.

High-throughput TCR beta sequencing profiled peripheral blood CD8+ and CD4+ T cells from healthy donors, Susac syndrome patients and multiple sclerosis patients. Susac syndrome patients met recently defined diagnostic criteria for definite or probable disease. CD8+ TEMRA cells were enriched by FACS, while bulk CD8+ and CD4+ T cells were purified by magnetic negative isolation. Blood was collected in EDTA tubes and processed within 24 hours, with PBMCs isolated through density gradient centrifugation. PBMCs destined for TCR sequencing were cryopreserved in liquid nitrogen and later thawed in a 37 °C water bath. The sorted or isolated CD4+, CD8+ and CD8+ TEMRA cells reached a purity of at least 90%.

The sample comprised CD8+ T cells from PBMCs. The rearrangement combines TRBV20-1 with TRBJ2-1; TRBD2 lines up with 7 middle nucleotides. The sequence was collected from a human donor with Susac syndrome. The DNA is TGCAGTGCTCTAGCGGTCTCCTACAATGAGCAGTTCTTC. The translation is CSALAVSYNEQFF.